This entry lists 18 T cell receptor beta chains sequenced from one sample in a study of cytomegalovirus exposure and HLA in healthy donors. PCR involved 60 Vbeta and 13 Jbeta primers. The assay was immunoSEQ multiplex PCR, and TCRdb's table has in-frame clones only and misses some. This sample contains about 200,000 clones. The sequenced sample consisted of PBMCs. The source of these receptors is a man aged 25 to 40 in good health and CMV-seronegative.

The chain links TRBV18 to TRBJ2-6, with D perhaps matching TRBD1 (8 bases). V shed 3 bases and J shed 2 bases, with 14 bases lying between them. Germline CDR1 reads KGHSH; CDR2 reads LQKENI. The length of the CDR3 is 17 residues. The CDR3 reads CASSPATGGAGANVLTF. The DNA of the CDR3 is TGTGCCAGCTCACCGGCAACAGGGGGGGCTGGGGCCAACGTCCTGACTTTC.

This chain uses TRBV28 with TRBJ2-7; D might be TRBD1 (5 bases). With 3 bases removed from V and 5 bases from J, the gap between germline ends came to 14 bases. CDR1 and CDR2 (germline): MDHEN, SYDVKM. The length of the CDR3 is 14 residues. CDR3 bases: TGTGCCAGCAGTTTTCAGGCAGGGCTCAACGAGCAGTACTTC. Translated: CASSFQAGLNEQYF.

For this clone: This CDR3 is also generated by other DNA sequences in the sample. This rearrangement joins TRBV30 to TRBJ2-7; unclear D gene. V gave up 3 bases and J gave up 3 bases, with 6 bases separating them. This CDR3 has 11 residues. Germline assignment: CDR1 GTSNPN and CDR2 SVGIG (reference sequence). The CDR3 region is CAWSASYEQYF. The CDR3 DNA follows: TGTGCCTGGAGCGCGAGCTACGAGCAGTACTTC.

This sequence joins TRBV10-3 and TRBJ1-1; D possibly corresponds to TRBD1 (6 bases). CDR1 is ENHRY, CDR2 SYGVKD, per germline. The CDR3 sequence is 15 residues long. The V end lost 6 bases, the J end lost 0 bases, and 14 bases lay between the germline ends. This CDR3 is CAIRPNRDMNTEAFF. The DNA for the CDR3 is TGTGCCATCAGGCCAAACAGGGATATGAACACTGAAGCTTTCTTT.

Of note for this clone: Likely a read error: the CDR3 ends without its conserved phenylalanine or tryptophan. The rearrangement links TRBV4-3 to TRBJ1-6; 9 bases are a match to TRBD1. V lost 0 bases to trimming and J lost 6 bases; unmatched junction nucleotides: 3. CDR1 is LGHNA, CDR2 YSLEER, per germline. This CDR3 comprises 16 residues. CDR3 in DNA: TGCGCCAGCAGCCAAGAAACGGGACAGGGTAATTCACCCCTCCACTCT. This encodes CASSQETGQGNSPLHS.

The genes are TRBV7-9 and TRBJ2-1; 8 nucleotides match TRBD2. CDR1 and CDR2 (germline): SEHNR, FQNEAQ (reference sequence). The CDR3 consists of 16 residues. The J segment lost 6 bases and the V segment lost 4 bases, leaving 11 bases of the junction unmatched. The CDR3 coding sequence is TGTGCCAGCAGCTCACTAAGCGGGAGTCTGGGCAATGAGCAGTTCTTC. It translates to CASSSLSGSLGNEQFF.

The chain has TRBV6-5 and TRBJ2-6; no firm D call. V lost 0 bases to trimming and J lost 6 bases, with 9 bases between them. The germline V gene encodes CDR1 MNHEY and CDR2 SVGAGI. This CDR3 has 15 residues. The CDR3 region is CASSYSWQAANVLTF. The CDR3 DNA is TGTGCCAGCAGTTACTCGTGGCAGGCGGCCAACGTCCTGACTTTC.

This chain connects TRBV11-3 to TRBJ2-1; unclear D gene. V was shortened by 3 bases and J by 10 bases, with 7 bases between the two germline ends. Germline loops: CDR1 SGHNT, CDR2 YENEEA. This CDR3 is 11 amino acids long. The CDR3, as DNA: TGTGCCAGCAGCTTGTTGGGCGAGCAGTTCTTC. This encodes CASSLLGEQFF.

The chain combines TRBV5-4 with TRBJ2-1; D not certain. V lost 2 bases, J lost 3 bases, and 6 bases lay in between. Germline V lookup: CDR1 SGHNT, CDR2 YYREEE (reference sequence). This CDR3 contains 13 residues. The CDR3: CASSFPGYNEQFF. The CDR3 DNA reads TGTGCCAGCAGCTTCCCAGGCTACAATGAGCAGTTCTTC.

About this clone: The sample contains more than one DNA sequence encoding this CDR3. CDR3 in amino acids: CASSPGQGNEKLFF. The CDR3 nucleotides are TGCGCCAGCAGCCCCGGACAGGGTAATGAAAAACTGTTTTTT. The chain couples TRBV5-1 to TRBJ1-4; TRBD1 matches at 8 bases. The CDR3 sequence is 14 residues long. CDR1 and CDR2 from the germline V gene are SGHRS and YFSETQ. J was trimmed by 4 bases and V by 4 bases; bases with no gene match: 3.

V is TRBV10-3 and J is TRBJ2-7; 11 bases agree with TRBD2. The V and J ends lost 2 bases and 3 bases, in that order; junction bases with no gene match: 6. The CDR3 is 16 residues long. Germline-derived CDR1 and CDR2 are ENHRY and SYGVKD. CDR3 coding DNA: TGTGCCATCAGTGAGAACTCCGGGACTAGCGGCTACGAGCAGTACTTC. Translating gives CAISENSGTSGYEQYF.

The J gene is TRBJ1-4, the V gene TRBV5-8; no firm D call. V lost 3 bases to trimming and J lost 7 bases, with 10 bases between them. The CDR3 spans 13 residues. Looked up from germline, CDR1 is SGHTS and CDR2 is YDEGEE. CDR3 bases: TGTGCCAGCAGCTCAGCAAACAGTGAAAAACTGTTTTTT. It codes for CASSSANSEKLFF.

The J gene is TRBJ1-5, the V gene TRBV5-4; a possible D gene is TRBD1 (6 bases). Germline CDR1 SGHNT, CDR2 YYREEE (reference sequence). V gave up 3 bases and J gave up 7 bases, with 14 bases separating them. This CDR3 has 14 residues. This chain's CDR3 is CASSSGAGEQPQHF. The CDR3 DNA reads TGTGCCAGCAGCTCAGGGGCAGGGGAGCAGCCCCAGCATTTT.

The chain joins TRBV7-9 to TRBJ1-2; TRBD1 might be the D (6 bases). This CDR3 comprises 15 residues. The V gene's germline CDR1 is SEHNR and CDR2 FQNEAQ (reference sequence). Trimming cost V 1 base and J 0 bases, with 9 bases left between them. The CDR3 sequence is CASSLGDIANYGYTF. The CDR3 DNA is TGTGCCAGCAGCTTAGGGGACATTGCTAACTATGGCTACACCTTC.

V usage is TRBV5-1 and J usage is TRBJ1-6; 8 bases are shared with TRBD1. Germline V CDR1 and CDR2: SGHRS, YFSETQ. The V segment lost 7 bases and the J segment 0 bases; nucleotides outside the gene matches: 3. The CDR3 loop spans 15 amino acids. CDR3 DNA: TGCGCCAGCGGGGACAGGAGCTCCTATAATTCACCCCTCCACTTT. Its translation: CASGDRSSYNSPLHF.

This chain links TRBV11-2 with TRBJ2-7; a weak D match, TRBD2 (7 bases). V was shortened by 5 bases and J by 1 base, with 9 bases between the two germline ends. The CDR3 runs 13 residues. Germline V CDR1 and CDR2: SGHAT, FQNNGV. Written as DNA, the CDR3 is TGTGCCAGCAGCAAGGGGGGGTCCTACGAGCAGTACTTC. This translates into CASSKGGSYEQYF.

The rearrangement joins TRBV9 to TRBJ2-7; 14 bases fit TRBD2. V shed 4 bases and J 3 bases; nucleotides not matched to a gene: 12. CDR3 length: 18 residues. Germline V gene data show CDR1 as SGDLS and CDR2 as YYNGEE. CDR3 sequence (DNA): TGTGCCAGCAGCCGGGGGACTAGCGGGAGAAGAATCGGCTACGAGCAGTACTTC. Translated, it gives CASSRGTSGRRIGYEQYF.

This chain links TRBV4-2 with TRBJ2-3, with D possibly TRBD1 on 6 matching bases. Germline assignment: CDR1 LGHNA and CDR2 YNFKEQ. The ends were cut back, 5 bases at V and 0 bases at J, with 15 bases in the middle. This CDR3 has 16 amino acids. The CDR3 nucleotides read TGTGCCAGCAGCAAACTGGGGGCCCCAAGCACAGATACGCAGTATTTT. Translation: CASSKLGAPSTDTQYF.